A selection of T cell receptor beta chains follows, all from one sample in a study of Graves' ophthalmopathy and Graves' hyperthyroidism. Via MiXCR, TCRdb re-called the multiplex PCR reads, giving one row per CDR3 protein. The data show about 700,000 distinct CDR3 sequences, roughly two fifths seen once. The sequenced sample was peripheral blood. The receptors were gathered from an adult man with Graves' ophthalmopathy. Each CDR3 is given with its conserved first and last residue. A D gene is named only where the DNA matches it firmly. Expanded clones are given a class, and other clones once, few, many or no size at all.

many | - | TRBJ2-5 | TRBV29-1 | TGCAGCGTTGCGCAGGTCGAAGAGACCCAGTACTTC | CSVAQVEETQYF
- | - | TRBJ1-2 | TRBV29-1 | TGCAGCGTAGCCGGGACACAGAACTATGGCTACACCTTC | CSVAGTQNYGYTF
few | TRBD1 | TRBJ1-2 | TRBV3-1 | TGTGCCAGCAGCGCCACTGACAGGGAATACTATGGCTACACCTTC | CASSATDREYYGYTF
many | TRBD1 | TRBJ1-2 | TRBV7-3 | TGTGCCAGCAGCTTATCATCAGGGGGTGTGAATGGCTACACCTTC | CASSLSSGGVNGYTF
- | - | TRBJ2-7 | TRBV12-3/TRBV12-4 | TGTGCCAGCATCAAAGACGTAGCAGGGGTCTACGAGCAGTACTTC | CASIKDVAGVYEQYF
few | - | TRBJ1-1 | TRBV18 | TGTGCCAGCTCACCAAGAAGGGGAACGAACACTGAAGCTTTCTTT | CASSPRRGTNTEAFF
once | TRBD1 | TRBJ2-6 | TRBV7-2 | TGTGCCAGCAGCTTAGGGCAGGGGGACGTAGAGACTTTC | CASSLGQGDVETF
few | TRBD2 | TRBJ2-2 | TRBV6-5 | TGTGCCAGCAGTCGAATCGCGGGGGTCGGGGAGCTGTTTTTT | CASSRIAGVGELFF
many | TRBD2 | TRBJ2-2 | TRBV24-1 | TGTGCCACCAGTGGGACTAGCCCCTCGAACACCGGGGAGCTGTTTTTT | CATSGTSPSNTGELFF
- | TRBD1 | TRBJ1-4 | TRBV4-1 | TGCGCCAGCAGCCAACCTGGGACAGGGAAAGGAAAACTGTTTTTT | CASSQPGTGKGKLFF
many | - | TRBJ1-4 | TRBV13 | TGTGCCAGCAGCGTCAGGGGAACTAATGAAAAACTGTTTTTT | CASSVRGTNEKLFF
many | TRBD1 | TRBJ1-1 | TRBV29-1 | TGCAGCGTTGTTACAGGGGGCACTGAAGCTTTCTTT | CSVVTGGTEAFF
- | TRBD1 | TRBJ2-7 | TRBV9 | TGTGCCAGCAGCCCGGGGACAGGGGAACGATACGAGCAGTACTTC | CASSPGTGERYEQYF
- | TRBD1 | TRBJ2-5 | TRBV12-3/TRBV12-4 | TGTGCCAGCAGTCCGACAGGGGAGCAGCCCCAGTACTTC | CASSPTGEQPQYF
- | TRBD1 | TRBJ1-1 | TRBV29-1 | TGCAGCGTTCGGGACAGTGGCACTGAAGCTTTCTTT | CSVRDSGTEAFF
few | - | TRBJ1-6 | TRBV18 | TGTGCCAGCTTCCAGGGAGATGGTTCACCCCTCCACTTT | CASFQGDGSPLHF
many | - | TRBJ2-7 | TRBV5-6 | TGTGCCAGCTGGGGGGACCGGAGCGAGCAGTACTTC | CASWGDRSEQYF
many | - | TRBJ2-7 | TRBV29-1 | TGCAGCGTTGAAGACAGGAAACAATCCTACGAGCAGTACTTC | CSVEDRKQSYEQYF
many | TRBD1 | TRBJ2-5 | TRBV2 | TGTGCCAGCAGTAAAGACAGGGGGCGCCCCCCAGAGACCCAGTACTTC | CASSKDRGRPPETQYF
- | - | TRBJ2-7 | TRBV2 | TGTGCCAGCAGTTATAGACTCGGGGGCCAATCTCTCGAGCAGTACTTC | CASSYRLGGQSLEQYF
- | - | TRBJ1-3 | TRBV5-5 | TGTGCCAGCAGCTTCGGCAGCGCTGGAAACACCATATATTTT | CASSFGSAGNTIYF
- | - | TRBJ2-7 | TRBV6-6 | TGTGCCAACAGTCAAAACTCCTACGAGCAGTACTTC | CANSQNSYEQYF
many | TRBD2 | TRBJ2-5 | TRBV4-2 | TGTGCCAGCAGCCCGAGCGGGGAACAAGAGACCCAGTACTTC | CASSPSGEQETQYF
- | TRBD1 | TRBJ2-5 | TRBV20-1 | TGCAGTTACTCGGACAGGGTGGAGACCCAGTACTTC | CSYSDRVETQYF
many | - | TRBJ2-7 | TRBV5-1 | TGCGCCAGCAGTCCTTCCGCTGGGTTCTACGAGCAGTACTTC | CASSPSAGFYEQYF
once | - | TRBJ1-2 | TRBV5-1 | TGCGCCAGCAGCTTGGTGGGGCTTGGCTACACCTTC | CASSLVGLGYTF
- | TRBD2 | TRBJ2-7 | TRBV19 | TGTGCCAGTAGTAACACCGGGACTAGCGGGGACCCTCTATACGAGCAGTACTTC | CASSNTGTSGDPLYEQYF
- | - | TRBJ2-7 | TRBV7-4 | TGTGCCAGCAAGCGACAGGACATCACCTACGAGCAGTACTTC | CASKRQDITYEQYF
- | - | TRBJ1-5 | TRBV7-6 | TGTGCCAGCAGCCTTCGGGCAGGAGGCAATCAGCCCCAGCATTTT | CASSLRAGGNQPQHF
many | - | TRBJ2-7 | TRBV19 | TGTGCCAGTAGTATCAGGGGAGGGTACGAGCAGTACTTC | CASSIRGGYEQYF
- | - | TRBJ1-1 | TRBV15 | TGTGCCACCAGCAGTGAAAGGACGGGGAACACTGAAGCTTTCTTT | CATSSERTGNTEAFF
many | TRBD1 | TRBJ2-6 | TRBV12-3/TRBV12-4 | TGTGCCAGCCAGGGGGCTGGGGCCAACGTCCTGACTTTC | CASQGAGANVLTF
- | TRBD1 | TRBJ1-5 | TRBV12-3/TRBV12-4 | TGTGCCAGCAGTAGGACAGGGAATAGCAATCAGCCCCAGCATTTT | CASSRTGNSNQPQHF
- | - | TRBJ2-7 | TRBV30 | TGTGCCTGGAGTGGAGGGTCTCACTACGAGCAGTACTTC | CAWSGGSHYEQYF
- | - | TRBJ2-1 | TRBV2 | TGTGCCAGCAGTGAAATCGGGGAGGGGGGCAATGAGCAGTTCTTC | CASSEIGEGGNEQFF
- | - | TRBJ1-1 | TRBV5-1 | TGCGCCAGCAGCTTGGAGGCAACATGGACTGAAGCTTTCTTT | CASSLEATWTEAFF
- | TRBD2 | TRBJ2-3 | TRBV20-1 | TGCAGTGCTAGGAGAGCGGGGGGGCCGTGGGATACGCAGTATTTT | CSARRAGGPWDTQYF
- | TRBD1 | TRBJ1-1 | TRBV10-3 | TGTGCCATCAGTTCCAGGGGGTACACTGAAGCCTTCTTT | CAISSRGYTEAFF
- | TRBD1 | TRBJ1-3 | TRBV29-1 | TGCAGCGTCGGGACAGGGGCCATGAACACCATATATTTT | CSVGTGAMNTIYF
- | - | TRBJ2-2 | TRBV5-1 | TGCGCCAGCACTCCAACGGGAGAGGTAGTCGGCGGGGAGCTGTTTTTT | CASTPTGEVVGGELFF
- | - | TRBJ1-2 | TRBV4-1 | TGCGCCAGCAGCCAAGAGAGATTCGGGGTTGTTGACTATGGCTACACCTTC | CASSQERFGVVDYGYTF
many | - | TRBJ1-4 | TRBV7-9 | TGTGCCAGCAGCCCGACCCTCAGGGGCACTAATGAAAAACTGTTTTTT | CASSPTLRGTNEKLFF
- | TRBD1 | TRBJ1-2 | TRBV29-1 | TGCAGCAATAGCGGGACAGTCTATGGCTACACCTTC | CSNSGTVYGYTF
- | - | TRBJ2-5 | TRBV7-9 | TGTGCCAGCAGCCCCACGACCCAGTACTTC | CASSPTTQYF
many | TRBD1 | TRBJ1-2 | TRBV10-3 | TGTGCCATCACCTCGGACAGGGAGTTTAACTATGGCTACACCTTC | CAITSDREFNYGYTF
many | - | TRBJ1-1 | TRBV7-8 | TGTGCCAGCAGCTTAGCCGACAGCTCCAAAGCTTTCTTT | CASSLADSSKAFF
- | TRBD2 | TRBJ2-5 | TRBV20-1 | TGCAGTGCTAGACTAGCGGGAGGAGGTGTGGTCTTC | CSARLAGGGVVF
many | - | TRBJ2-7 | TRBV2 | TGTGCCAGCAGAAGGGGCGCTACCTACGAGCAGTACTTC | CASRRGATYEQYF
- | - | TRBJ1-1 | TRBV10-3 | TGTGCCAGCAGTTCGGACGGGGGGGAAATGAACACTGAAGCTTTCTTT | CASSSDGGEMNTEAFF
- | - | TRBJ2-7 | TRBV27 | TGTGCCAGCGAAGGGCAGTACTTC | CASEGQYF
- | - | TRBJ1-1 | TRBV7-2 | TGTGCCAGCAGCCAAGATCCCGGGAGGGGCGCTGAAGCTTTCTTT | CASSQDPGRGAEAFF
many | - | TRBJ2-5 | TRBV25-1 | TGTGCCAGCAGTGAAACGGGACTCCAAGAGACCCAGTACTTC | CASSETGLQETQYF
- | - | TRBJ2-2 | TRBV11-1 | TGTGCCAGCAGCTTAAGGACTTCGAACACCAGAACGCTGTTTTTT | CASSLRTSNTRTLFF
- | TRBD1 | TRBJ1-2 | TRBV10-3 | TGTGCCAGCAGTTACGTGTCAGGGGGCTATGGCTACACCTTC | CASSYVSGGYGYTF
- | TRBD1 | TRBJ2-2 | TRBV7-2 | TGTGCCAGCAGCCTATTAGGGGGACAGGGCGGTACCGGGGAGCTGTTTTTT | CASSLLGGQGGTGELFF
- | - | TRBJ2-5 | TRBV10-3 | TGTGCCATCAGTGAAGGTGGGATAGGGACTCGTGAGACCCAGTACTTC | CAISEGGIGTRETQYF
many | - | TRBJ1-2 | TRBV5-8 | TGTGCCAGCAGCACTCGGGCGCGGTATGGCTACACCTTC | CASSTRARYGYTF
many | - | TRBJ2-7 | TRBV7-9 | TGTGCCAGCAGCTTAGCGGAGGGGCGCCCCGAGCAGTACTTC | CASSLAEGRPEQYF
many | - | TRBJ2-2 | TRBV2 | TGTGCCAGCAGTGAAGTAGCACCCAACACCGGGGAGCTGTTTTTT | CASSEVAPNTGELFF